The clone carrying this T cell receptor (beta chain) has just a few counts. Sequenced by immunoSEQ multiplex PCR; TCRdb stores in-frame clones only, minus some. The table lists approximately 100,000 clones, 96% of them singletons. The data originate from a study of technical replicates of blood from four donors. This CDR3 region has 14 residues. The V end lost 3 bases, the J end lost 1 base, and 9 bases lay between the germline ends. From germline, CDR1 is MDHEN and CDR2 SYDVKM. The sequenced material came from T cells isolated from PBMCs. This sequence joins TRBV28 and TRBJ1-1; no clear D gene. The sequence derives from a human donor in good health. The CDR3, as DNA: TGTGCCAGCAGTTTTACGGTAACGAACACTGAAGCTTTCTTT. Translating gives CASSFTVTNTEAFF.